A single sample gave rise to the 8 T cell receptor beta chains below, sequenced in a study of OX40 agonist ivuxolimab in advanced cancers. This table comes from immunoSEQ multiplex PCR, and its TCRdb copy is limited to in-frame clones, with some not included. The sample shows 49,000 or so clones, roughly 88% of them seen only once. The sample in question was CD4+ or CD8+ T cells sorted from blood, obtained in a trial of the OX40 agonist ivuxolimab. The receptors were gathered from an adult with an advanced solid tumor such as melanoma, head and neck, liver or kidney cancer.

V and J are TRBV7-3 and TRBJ2-7; D may be TRBD1 (5 bases). Trimming took off 3 bases at V and 2 bases at J, with 14 bases between the two ends. Germline CDR1 and CDR2: SGHTA and FQGTGA. The CDR3 is made up of 15 amino acids. CDR3 coding DNA: TGTGCCAGCAGCTTCGGCAGGGAAATAACCTACGAGCAGTACTTC. Translating it yields CASSFGREITYEQYF. The full variable domain, in which reference TRBV7-3 and TRBJ2-7 provide the parts outside the CDR3, is GAGVSQTPSNKVTEKGKYVELRCDPISGHTALYWYRQSLGQGPEFLIYFQGTGAADDSGLPNDRFFAVRPEGSVSTLKIQRTERGDSAVYLCASSFGREITYEQYFGPGTRLTVT.

The rearrangement links TRBV19 to TRBJ2-1; 13 nucleotides match TRBD2. The ends lost 2 bases at V and 4 bases at J; junction bases unmatched: 11. The CDR3 is made up of 19 amino acids. Germline CDR1 and CDR2: LNHDA and SQIVND (reference sequence). CDR3 residues: CASSITWELAGGMYNEQFF. In DNA form, the CDR3 reads TGTGCCAGTAGTATAACATGGGAACTAGCGGGAGGGATGTACAATGAGCAGTTCTTC.

This chain connects TRBV7-9 to TRBJ2-3; TRBD2 aligns across 9 bases. V dropped 7 bases and J dropped 11; count of bases not matched to a gene: 16. This CDR3 is 15 amino acids long. CDR1 is SEHNR, CDR2 FQNEAQ, per germline (reference sequence). The chain's CDR3 is CASTVTSGPSEMQYF. The DNA for the CDR3 is TGTGCCAGCACCGTGACTAGCGGCCCCTCGGAAATGCAGTATTTT.

The chain uses TRBV13 and TRBJ2-4, with 7 bases fitting TRBD1. Per germline, CDR1 PRHDT and CDR2 FYEKMQ (reference sequence). CDR3 length: 16 amino acids. Trimming took 5 bases from V and 0 from J; bases not matched to a gene: 7. CDR3 in amino acids: CASSPRDRVAKNIQYF. The CDR3 DNA reads TGTGCCAGCAGCCCCCGGGACAGAGTAGCCAAAAACATTCAGTACTTC. The full variable domain, completed using reference TRBV13 and TRBJ2-4, is AAGVIQSPRHLIKEKRETATLKCYPIPRHDTVYWYQQGPGQDPQFLISFYEKMQSDKGSIPDRFSAQQFSDYHSELNMSSLELGDSALYFCASSPRDRVAKNIQYFGAGTRLSVL.

V usage is TRBV6-6 and J usage is TRBJ2-3; 7 bases match TRBD1. CDR3 length: 15 residues. CDR1 and CDR2 from the germline V gene are MNHNY and SVGAGI (reference sequence). The V gene end was trimmed by 2 bases and the J gene end by 2 bases; junction bases not matched to a gene: 4. The CDR3 nucleotides read TGTGCCAGCAGTTACGGACAGGTGATCACAGATACGCAGTATTTT. This translates into CASSYGQVITDTQYF.

With regard to this clone: This specimen includes other DNA sequences encoding the same CDR3. V gene TRBV18 combines with J gene TRBJ2-1, with a possible D match to TRBD2 (6 bases). The germline V gene encodes CDR1 KGHSH and CDR2 LQKENI. V lost 3 bases and J lost 3, with 18 bases in between. The CDR3 loop spans 17 amino acids. DNA of the CDR3: TGTGCCAGCTCACCGCTCGGCGGTAGCGGATTCTACAATGAGCAGTTCTTC. Protein: CASSPLGGSGFYNEQFF.

The chain's CDR3 is CASRPGQGGTGELFF. The CDR3 region has the DNA TGTGCCAGCAGACCCGGACAGGGCGGCACCGGGGAGCTGTTTTTT. V usage is TRBV6-5 and J usage is TRBJ2-2; TRBD1 matches 8 bases. V shed 6 bases and J 4 bases; nucleotides not matched to a gene: 7. CDR1 is MNHEY and CDR2 is SVGAGI in the germline V gene. The CDR3 spans 15 residues.

The count of this clone is one. V gene TRBV7-3 combines with J gene TRBJ1-4; no clear D. The V and J ends lost 4 bases and 0 bases respectively, with 12 bases between them. The length of the CDR3 is 16 residues. Germline CDR1 reads SGHTA; CDR2 reads FQGTGA. The CDR3 sequence is CASSSRGWATNEKLFF. The CDR3 bases are TGTGCCAGCAGCTCCCGAGGTTGGGCAACTAATGAAAAACTGTTTTTT.